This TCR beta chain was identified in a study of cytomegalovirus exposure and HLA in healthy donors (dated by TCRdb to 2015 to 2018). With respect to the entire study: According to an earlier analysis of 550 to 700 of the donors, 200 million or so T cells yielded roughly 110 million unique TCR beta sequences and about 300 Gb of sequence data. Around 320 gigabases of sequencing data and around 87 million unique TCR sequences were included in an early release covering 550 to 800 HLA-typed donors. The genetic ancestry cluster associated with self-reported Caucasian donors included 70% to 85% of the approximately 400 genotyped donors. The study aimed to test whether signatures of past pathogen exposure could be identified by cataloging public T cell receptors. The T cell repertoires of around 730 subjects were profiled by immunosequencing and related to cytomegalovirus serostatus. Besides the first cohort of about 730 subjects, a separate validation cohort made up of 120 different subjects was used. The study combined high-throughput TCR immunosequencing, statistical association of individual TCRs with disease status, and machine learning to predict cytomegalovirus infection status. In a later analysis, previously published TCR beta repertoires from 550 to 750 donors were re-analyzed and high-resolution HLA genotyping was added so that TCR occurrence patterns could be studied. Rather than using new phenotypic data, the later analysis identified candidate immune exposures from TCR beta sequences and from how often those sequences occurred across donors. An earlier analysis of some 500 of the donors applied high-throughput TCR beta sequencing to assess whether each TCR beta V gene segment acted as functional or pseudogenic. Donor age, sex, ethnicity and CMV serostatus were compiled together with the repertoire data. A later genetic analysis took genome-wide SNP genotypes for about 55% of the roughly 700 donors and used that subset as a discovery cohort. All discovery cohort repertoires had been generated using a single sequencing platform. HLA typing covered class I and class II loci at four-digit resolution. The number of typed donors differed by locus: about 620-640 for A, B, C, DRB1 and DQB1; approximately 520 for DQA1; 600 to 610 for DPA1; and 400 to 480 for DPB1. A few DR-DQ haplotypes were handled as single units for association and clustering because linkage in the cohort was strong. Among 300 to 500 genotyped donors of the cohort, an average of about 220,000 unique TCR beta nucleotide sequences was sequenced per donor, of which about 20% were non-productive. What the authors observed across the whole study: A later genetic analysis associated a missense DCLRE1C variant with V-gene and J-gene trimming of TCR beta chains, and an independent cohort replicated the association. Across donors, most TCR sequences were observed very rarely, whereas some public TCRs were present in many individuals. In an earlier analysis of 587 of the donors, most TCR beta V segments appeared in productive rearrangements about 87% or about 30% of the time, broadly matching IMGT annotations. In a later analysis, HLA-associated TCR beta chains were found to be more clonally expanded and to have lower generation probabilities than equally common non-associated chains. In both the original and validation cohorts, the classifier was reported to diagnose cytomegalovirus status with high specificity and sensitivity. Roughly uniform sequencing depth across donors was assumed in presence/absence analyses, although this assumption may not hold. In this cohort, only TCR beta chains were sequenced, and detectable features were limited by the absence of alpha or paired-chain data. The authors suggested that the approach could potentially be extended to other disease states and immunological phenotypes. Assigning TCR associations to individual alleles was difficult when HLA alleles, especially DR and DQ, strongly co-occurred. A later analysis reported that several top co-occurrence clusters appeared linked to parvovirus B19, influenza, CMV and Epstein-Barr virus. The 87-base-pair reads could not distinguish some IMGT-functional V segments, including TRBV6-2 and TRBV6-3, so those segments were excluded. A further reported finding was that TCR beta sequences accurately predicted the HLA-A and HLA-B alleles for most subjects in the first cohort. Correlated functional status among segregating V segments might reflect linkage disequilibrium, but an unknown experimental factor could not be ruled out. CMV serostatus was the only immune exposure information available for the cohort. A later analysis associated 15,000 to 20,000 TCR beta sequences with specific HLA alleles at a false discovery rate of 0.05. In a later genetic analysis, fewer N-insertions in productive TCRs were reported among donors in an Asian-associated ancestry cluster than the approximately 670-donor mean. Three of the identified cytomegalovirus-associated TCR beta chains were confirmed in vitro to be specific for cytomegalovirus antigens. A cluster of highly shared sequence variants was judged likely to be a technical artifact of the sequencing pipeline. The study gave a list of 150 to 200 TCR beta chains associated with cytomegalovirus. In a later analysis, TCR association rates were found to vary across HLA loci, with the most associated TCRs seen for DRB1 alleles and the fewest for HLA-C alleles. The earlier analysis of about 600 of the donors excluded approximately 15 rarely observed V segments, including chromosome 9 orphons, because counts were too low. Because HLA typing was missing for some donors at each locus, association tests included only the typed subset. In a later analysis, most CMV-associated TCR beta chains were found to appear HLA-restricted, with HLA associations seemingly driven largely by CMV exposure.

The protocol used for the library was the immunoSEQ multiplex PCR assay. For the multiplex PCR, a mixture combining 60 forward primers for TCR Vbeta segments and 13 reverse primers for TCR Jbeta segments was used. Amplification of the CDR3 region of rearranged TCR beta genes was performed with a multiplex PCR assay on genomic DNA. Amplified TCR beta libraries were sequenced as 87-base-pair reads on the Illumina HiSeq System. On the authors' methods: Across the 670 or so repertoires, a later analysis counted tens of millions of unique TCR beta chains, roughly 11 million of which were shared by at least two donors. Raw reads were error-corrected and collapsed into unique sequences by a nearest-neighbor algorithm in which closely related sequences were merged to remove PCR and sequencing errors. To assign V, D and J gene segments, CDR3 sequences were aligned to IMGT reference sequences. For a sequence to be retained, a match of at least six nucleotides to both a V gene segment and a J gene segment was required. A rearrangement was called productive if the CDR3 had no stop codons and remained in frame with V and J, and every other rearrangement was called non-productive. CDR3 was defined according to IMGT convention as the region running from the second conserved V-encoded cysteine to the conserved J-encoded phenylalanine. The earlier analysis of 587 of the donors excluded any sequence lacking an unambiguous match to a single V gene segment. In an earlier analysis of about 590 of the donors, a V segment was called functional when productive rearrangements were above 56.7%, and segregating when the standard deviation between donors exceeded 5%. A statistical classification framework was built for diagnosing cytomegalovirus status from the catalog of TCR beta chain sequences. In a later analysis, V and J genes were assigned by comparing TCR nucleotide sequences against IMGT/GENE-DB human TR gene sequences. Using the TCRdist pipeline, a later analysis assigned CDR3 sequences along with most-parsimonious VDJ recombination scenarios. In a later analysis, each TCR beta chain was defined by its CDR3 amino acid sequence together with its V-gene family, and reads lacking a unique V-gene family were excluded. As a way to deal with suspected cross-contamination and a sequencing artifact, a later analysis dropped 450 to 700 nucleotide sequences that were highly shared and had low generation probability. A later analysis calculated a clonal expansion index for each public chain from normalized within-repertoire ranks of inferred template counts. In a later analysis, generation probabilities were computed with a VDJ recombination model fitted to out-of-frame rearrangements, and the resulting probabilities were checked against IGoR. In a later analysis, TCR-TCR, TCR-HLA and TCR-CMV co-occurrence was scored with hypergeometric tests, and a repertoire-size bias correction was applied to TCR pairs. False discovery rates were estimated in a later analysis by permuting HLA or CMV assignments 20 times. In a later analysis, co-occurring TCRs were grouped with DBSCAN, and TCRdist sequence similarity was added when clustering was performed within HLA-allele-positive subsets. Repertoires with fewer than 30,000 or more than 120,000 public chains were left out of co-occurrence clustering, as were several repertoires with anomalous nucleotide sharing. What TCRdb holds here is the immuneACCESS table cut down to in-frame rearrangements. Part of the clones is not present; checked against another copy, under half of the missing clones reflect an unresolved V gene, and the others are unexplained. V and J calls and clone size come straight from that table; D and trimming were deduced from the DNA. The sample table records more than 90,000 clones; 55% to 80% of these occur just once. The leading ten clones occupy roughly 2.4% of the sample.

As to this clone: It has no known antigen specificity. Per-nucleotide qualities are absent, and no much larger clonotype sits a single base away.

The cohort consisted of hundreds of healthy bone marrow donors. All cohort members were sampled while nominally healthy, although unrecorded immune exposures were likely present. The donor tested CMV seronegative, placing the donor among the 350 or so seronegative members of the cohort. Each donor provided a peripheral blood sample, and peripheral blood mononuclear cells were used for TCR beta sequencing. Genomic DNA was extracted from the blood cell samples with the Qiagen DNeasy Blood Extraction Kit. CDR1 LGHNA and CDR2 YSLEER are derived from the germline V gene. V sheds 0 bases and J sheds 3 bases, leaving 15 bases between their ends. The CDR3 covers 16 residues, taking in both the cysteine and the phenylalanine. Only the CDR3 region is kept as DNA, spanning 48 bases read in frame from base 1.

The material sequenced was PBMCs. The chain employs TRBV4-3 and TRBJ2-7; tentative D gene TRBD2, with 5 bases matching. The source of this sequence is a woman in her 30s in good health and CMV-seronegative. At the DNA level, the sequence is TGCGCCAGCAGCCAAGAGGCCGGGGTGAGAGTCTACGAGCAGTACTTC. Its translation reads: CASSQEAGVRVYEQYF.